These 22 T cell receptor beta chains share one sample of origin, sequenced in a study of Tregs in tolerant kidney transplant recipients. These receptors have no known antigen. Libraries were prepared by immunoSEQ multiplex PCR; TCRdb keeps only in-frame clonotypes and omits some of them. The sample includes 4,200 or so clones, 55% to 60% seen only once; the top ten take approximately 4%. Source material: CD8+ T cells from blood cultured with allogeneic cells. Source of these receptors: a human donor in good health.

This CDR3 is CASSRPGGPTYNEQFF. The CDR3 bases are TGTGCCAGCAGCCGACCGGGAGGGCCGACCTACAATGAGCAGTTCTTC. The V call is TRBV9, the J call TRBJ2-1, with 8 positions matching TRBD2. CDR1 SGDLS and CDR2 YYNGEE come from the germline V gene. CDR3 length: 16 amino acids. V was clipped by 4 bases and J by 2 bases; unmatched bases: 8.

This chain connects TRBV18 to TRBJ2-1; weak D call: TRBD1 (5 bases). The germline gives CDR1 KGHSH, CDR2 LQKENI. Trimming took off 2 bases at V and 3 bases at J, with 20 bases between the two ends. This CDR3 contains 18 residues. The CDR3 sequence is CASSPLAFIWGYYNEQFF. CDR3 sequence (DNA): TGTGCCAGCTCACCATTGGCGTTTATATGGGGCTACTACAATGAGCAGTTCTTC.

This clone was counted only a few times. The chain is built from TRBV27 and TRBJ1-2; 7 bases align to TRBD1. The germline CDR1 and CDR2 sequences are MNHEY and SMNVEV (reference sequence). V was pared by 2 bases and J by 8 bases, with 8 bases of the junction left unmatched. The CDR3 has 14 amino acids. CDR3 in DNA: TGTGCCAGCAGTTTAGGGGCAGGGGGGTACGGCTACACCTTC. It translates to CASSLGAGGYGYTF.

The chain combines TRBV10-1 with TRBJ2-3; D remains ambiguous. This CDR3 region has 19 residues. CDR1 is WNHNN and CDR2 is SYGVQD in the germline V gene (reference sequence). The V end lost 3 bases, the J end lost 2 bases, and 24 bases lay between the germline ends. The CDR3 DNA sequence: TGCGCCAGCAGTGATAGAGTCTACCTAACCCCTGGAACCACAGATACGCAGTATTTT. Its protein is CASSDRVYLTPGTTDTQYF.

The table lists this clone with a few counts. The V and J genes are TRBV11-2 and TRBJ1-6; D is unresolved. The ends were cut back, 8 bases at V and 11 bases at J, with 10 bases in the middle. Per the germline V gene, CDR1 is SGHAT and CDR2 is FQNNGV. This CDR3 is 11 amino acids long. CDR3 amino acids: CASGYGTPLHF. The DNA of the CDR3 is TGTGCCAGCGGATATGGGACACCCCTCCACTTT.

This chain links TRBV7-6 with TRBJ2-2, with D tentatively TRBD1 (5 bases). From germline, CDR1 is SGHVS and CDR2 FNYEAQ. V shed 2 bases and J shed 4 bases, with 11 bases lying between them. This CDR3 comprises 15 residues. CDR3 sequence (DNA): TGTGCCAGCAGCTTAAAGGGCAGGGCCACCGGGGAGCTGTTTTTT. Protein sequence: CASSLKGRATGELFF.

The chain couples TRBV27 to TRBJ1-2, with 8 bases that match TRBD1. J was trimmed by 2 bases and V by 6 bases; bases with no gene match: 2. In germline, CDR1 is MNHEY, CDR2 SMNVEV (reference sequence). There are 13 residues in the CDR3. This chain's CDR3 is CASRDRGNYGYTF. The CDR3 coding sequence is TGTGCCAGCAGAGACAGGGGCAACTATGGCTACACCTTC.

The chain couples TRBV15 to TRBJ2-5; D uncertain. Germline V CDR1 and CDR2: LNHNV, YYDKDF (reference sequence). The CDR3 totals 17 residues. Trimming took off 3 bases at V and 5 bases at J, with 22 bases between the two ends. CDR3 loop: CATSSLHSGPQAETQYF. The CDR3 DNA is TGTGCCACCAGCAGTCTACATTCCGGGCCTCAGGCGGAGACCCAGTACTTC.

The chain recombines TRBV9 with TRBJ2-7; 9 bases are a match to TRBD1. CDR1 and CDR2 (germline): SGDLS, YYNGEE. The junction had 7 bases not matched to a gene; V was cut back by 2 bases and J by 4 bases. The CDR3 sequence is 15 residues long. CDR3: CASSVGDRERYEQYF. The CDR3 bases are TGTGCCAGCAGCGTGGGGGACAGGGAAAGGTACGAGCAGTACTTC.

The chain recombines TRBV6-5 with TRBJ2-1; 12 bases map to TRBD2. The CDR3 has 15 residues. V trimming: 2 bases; J trimming: 5 bases; junction bases outside the gene matches: 1. Germline V lookup: CDR1 MNHEY, CDR2 SVGAGI. CDR3 residues: CASSYLAGGHNEQFF. The DNA of the CDR3 is TGTGCCAGCAGTTACCTAGCGGGAGGGCACAATGAGCAGTTCTTC.

This chain connects TRBV27 to TRBJ1-5; D perhaps matches TRBD1 (6 bases). Trimming removed 1 base from V and 3 bases from J, with 13 bases in between. Germline V gene sequence: CDR1 MNHEY, CDR2 SMNVEV (reference sequence). The CDR3 runs to 16 residues. The CDR3: CASSLFGGLDNQPQHF. DNA of the CDR3: TGTGCCAGCAGTTTATTCGGGGGGCTGGACAATCAGCCCCAGCATTTT.

The J gene is TRBJ1-4, the V gene TRBV6-5; 10 bases agree with TRBD1. V gave up 2 bases and J gave up 10 bases; unmatched junction bases: 4. The CDR3 is made up of 14 amino acids. Germline-derived CDR1 and CDR2 are MNHEY and SVGAGI. The CDR3 reads CASSYGTGARKLFF. CDR3 bases: TGTGCCAGCAGTTACGGGACAGGGGCAAGAAAACTGTTTTTT.

This chain joins TRBV6-5 and TRBJ2-7; 9 nucleotides line up with TRBD1. J was trimmed by 7 bases and V by 4 bases; bases with no gene match: 8. The CDR3 extends over 14 amino acids. Germline assignment: CDR1 MNHEY and CDR2 SVGAGI. As DNA, the CDR3 is TGTGCCAGCAGTTTTTCGGGACAGGGCTATGAGCAGTACTTC. Its translation is CASSFSGQGYEQYF.

The rearrangement uses TRBV19 and TRBJ2-7, with 9 bases that match TRBD2. Trimming removed 8 bases from V and 2 bases from J; junction bases left unmatched: 4. The germline V gene encodes CDR1 LNHDA and CDR2 SQIVND (reference sequence). This CDR3 spans 13 amino acids. As DNA, the CDR3 is TGTGCCAGTTCAGGGACTAGCCCCTACGAGCAGTACTTC. This sequence encodes CASSGTSPYEQYF.

This clone occurred a few times. The chain carries TRBV6-5 and TRBJ2-7, with D possibly called TRBD1 or TRBD2 (5 bases each). Germline loops: CDR1 MNHEY, CDR2 SVGAGI. The CDR3 length is 13 residues. Between the trimmed V and J ends, which lost 6 bases and 0 bases, there was a span of 9 bases. CDR3 protein: CASSPGPSYEQYF. The CDR3 DNA is TGTGCCAGCAGCCCGGGACCCTCCTACGAGCAGTACTTC.

This clone occurred once. V usage is TRBV10-2 and J usage is TRBJ1-5; TRBD1 matches at 9 bases. Looked up from germline, CDR1 is WSHSY and CDR2 is SAAADI. The CDR3 contains 15 residues. Trimming took 4 bases from V and 5 from J; bases not matched to a gene: 6. In nucleotides, the CDR3 is TGCGCCAGCAGTGCCCGGGACAGGGTGTATCAGCCCCAGCATTTT. It is translated as CASSARDRVYQPQHF.

This chain connects TRBV29-1 to TRBJ1-1; TRBD1 matches 7 bases. The CDR3 spans 10 residues. Germline V gene data show CDR1 as SQVTM and CDR2 as ANQGSEA. V gave up 6 bases and J gave up 8 bases; unmatched junction bases: 3. The CDR3 DNA is TGCAGCGTAGTGACAGGGGAAGCTTTCTTT. This codes for CSVVTGEAFF.

In this sample, this clone turned up a few times. The chain carries TRBV5-8 and TRBJ1-2; 7 nucleotides align to TRBD1. Looked up from germline, CDR1 is SGHTS and CDR2 is YDEGEE. This CDR3 contains 15 residues. Trimming removed 5 bases from V and 5 bases from J; junction bases left unmatched: 12. Here the CDR3 reads CASSTALGTVYGYTF. The CDR3 DNA is TGTGCCAGCAGTACCGCCCTCGGGACAGTATATGGCTACACCTTC.

The chain joins TRBV2 to TRBJ2-7; D possibly uses TRBD1 or TRBD2 (6 bases each). Germline values: CDR1 SNHLY, CDR2 FYNNEI. Trimming cost V 7 bases and J 3 bases, with 19 bases left between them. The CDR3 is 15 amino acids. The CDR3 bases are TGTGCCAGCAAGGGGGAGGACACGCCGGACTACGAGCAGTACTTC. Amino acids: CASKGEDTPDYEQYF.

There are a few counts of this clone. This chain uses TRBV7-6 with TRBJ1-2, with D perhaps matching TRBD1 (6 bases). Trimming left V 6 bases short and J 3 bases short, with 14 bases between. CDR3 size: 14 residues. CDR1 SGHVS and CDR2 FNYEAQ come from the germline V gene. CDR3 loop: CASSLFPGDYGYTF. DNA of the CDR3: TGTGCCAGCAGTTTATTCCCAGGGGACTATGGCTACACCTTC.

This clone was seen a handful of times. CDR3 bases: TGCAGCGCCGCAGGGGGCGAAACCGGGGAGCTGTTTTTT. This encodes CSAAGGETGELFF. The V gene is TRBV29-1, the J gene TRBJ2-2; 8 positions match TRBD1. The V and J ends lost 7 bases and 5 bases, in that order; junction bases with no gene match: 6. The length of the CDR3 is 13 residues. The germline V gene has CDR1 SQVTM and CDR2 ANQGSEA.

The chain combines TRBV5-6 with TRBJ2-5, with D maybe TRBD2 (5 bases). Between the trimmed V and J ends, which lost 4 bases and 3 bases, there was a span of 10 bases. CDR3 size: 13 residues. Germline CDR1 is SGHDT and CDR2 is YYEEEE. The CDR3 nucleotides are TGTGCCAGCAGCCCAGCCGGGGAAGAGACCCAGTACTTC. It specifies CASSPAGEETQYF.